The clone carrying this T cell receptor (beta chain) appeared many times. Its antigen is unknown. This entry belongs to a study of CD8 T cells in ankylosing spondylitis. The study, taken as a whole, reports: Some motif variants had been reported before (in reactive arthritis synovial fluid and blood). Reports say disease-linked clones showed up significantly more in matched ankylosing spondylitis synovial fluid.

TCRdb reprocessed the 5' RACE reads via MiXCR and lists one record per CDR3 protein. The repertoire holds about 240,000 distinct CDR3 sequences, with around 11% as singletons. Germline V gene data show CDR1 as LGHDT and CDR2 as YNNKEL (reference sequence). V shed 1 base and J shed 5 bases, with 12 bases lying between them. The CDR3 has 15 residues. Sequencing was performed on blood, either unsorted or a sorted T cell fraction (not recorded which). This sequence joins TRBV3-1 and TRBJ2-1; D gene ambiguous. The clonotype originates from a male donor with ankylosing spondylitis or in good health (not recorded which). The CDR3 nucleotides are TGTGCCAGCAGCCAAGGAAGTCGGGCCCACAATGAGCAGTTCTTC. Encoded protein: CASSQGSRAHNEQFF.